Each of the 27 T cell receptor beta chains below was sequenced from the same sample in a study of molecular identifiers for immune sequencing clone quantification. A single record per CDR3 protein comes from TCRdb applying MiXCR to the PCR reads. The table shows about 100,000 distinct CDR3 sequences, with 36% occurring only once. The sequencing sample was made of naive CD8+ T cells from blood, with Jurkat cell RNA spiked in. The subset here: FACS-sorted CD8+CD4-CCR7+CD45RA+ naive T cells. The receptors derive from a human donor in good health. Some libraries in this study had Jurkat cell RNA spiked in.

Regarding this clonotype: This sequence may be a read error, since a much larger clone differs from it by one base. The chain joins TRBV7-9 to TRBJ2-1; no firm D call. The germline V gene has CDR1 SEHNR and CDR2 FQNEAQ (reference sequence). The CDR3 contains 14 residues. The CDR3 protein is CASSPLATKDEQLF. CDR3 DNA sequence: TGTGCCAGCAGCCCTTTGGCTACGAAGGATGAGCAGCTCTTC.

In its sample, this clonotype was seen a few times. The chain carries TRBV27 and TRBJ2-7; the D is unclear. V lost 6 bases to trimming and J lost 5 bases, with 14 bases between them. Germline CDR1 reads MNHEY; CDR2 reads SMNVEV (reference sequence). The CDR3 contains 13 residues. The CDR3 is CASSPFSRNEQYF. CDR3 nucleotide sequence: TGTGCCAGCAGCCCCTTTTCGCGAAACGAGCAGTACTTC.

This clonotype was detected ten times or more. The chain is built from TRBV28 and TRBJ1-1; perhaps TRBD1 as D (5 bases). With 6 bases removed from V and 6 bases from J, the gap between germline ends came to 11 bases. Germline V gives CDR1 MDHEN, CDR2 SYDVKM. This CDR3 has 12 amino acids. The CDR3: CASSPGPSEAFF. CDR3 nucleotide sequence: TGTGCCAGCAGCCCGGGGCCCTCTGAAGCTTTCTTT.

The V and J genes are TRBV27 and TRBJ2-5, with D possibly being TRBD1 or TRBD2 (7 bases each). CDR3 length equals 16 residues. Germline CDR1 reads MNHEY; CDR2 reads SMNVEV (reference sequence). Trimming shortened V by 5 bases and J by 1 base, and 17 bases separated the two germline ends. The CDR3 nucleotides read TGTGCCAGCAGTCCTTTCAGGGGGAGGGGCCAAGAGACCCAGTACTTC. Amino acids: CASSPFRGRGQETQYF.

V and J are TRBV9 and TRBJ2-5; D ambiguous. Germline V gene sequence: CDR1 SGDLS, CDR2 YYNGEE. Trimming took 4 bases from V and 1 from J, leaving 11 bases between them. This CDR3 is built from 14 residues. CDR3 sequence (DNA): TGTGCCAGCAGCCCTCCTATGAGCCAAGAGACCCAGTACTTC. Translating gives CASSPPMSQETQYF. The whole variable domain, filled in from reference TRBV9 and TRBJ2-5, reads DSGVTQTPKHLITATGQRVTLRCSPRSGDLSVYWYQQSLDQGLQFLIQYYNGEERAKGNILERFSAQQFPDLHSELNLSSLELGDSALYFCASSPPMSQETQYFGPGTRLLVL.

CDR3 amino acids: CASSYFLYTDTQYF. As DNA, the CDR3 is TGTGCCAGCAGTTATTTTCTTTACACAGATACGCAGTATTTT. The V and J genes are TRBV27 and TRBJ2-3; D is unresolved. Trimming pared 4 bases from V and 2 bases from J, leaving 10 bases between. The length of the CDR3 is 14 residues. CDR1 and CDR2 (germline): MNHEY, SMNVEV (reference sequence).

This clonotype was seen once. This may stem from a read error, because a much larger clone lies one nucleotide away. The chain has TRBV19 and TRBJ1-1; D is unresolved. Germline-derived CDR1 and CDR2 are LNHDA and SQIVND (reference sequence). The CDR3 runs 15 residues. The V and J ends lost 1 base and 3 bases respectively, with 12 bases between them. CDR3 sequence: CASSIVKVWDTEAFF. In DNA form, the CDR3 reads TGTGCCAGTAGTATAGTCAAAGTATGGGACACTGAAGCTTTCTTT.

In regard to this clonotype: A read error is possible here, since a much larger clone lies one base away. The CDR3 sequence: CASSFPPRGAANTGELFF. The DNA for the CDR3 is TGTGCCAGCAGCTTTCCCCCCCGGGGGGCTGCGAACACCGGGGAGCTGTTTTTT. The chain recombines TRBV7-9 with TRBJ2-2, with a tentative D call TRBD2 (7 bases). Per the germline V gene, CDR1 is SEHNR and CDR2 is FQNEAQ (reference sequence). The CDR3 has 18 residues. Deletions cut 3 bases from V and 0 bases from J, with 17 bases between.

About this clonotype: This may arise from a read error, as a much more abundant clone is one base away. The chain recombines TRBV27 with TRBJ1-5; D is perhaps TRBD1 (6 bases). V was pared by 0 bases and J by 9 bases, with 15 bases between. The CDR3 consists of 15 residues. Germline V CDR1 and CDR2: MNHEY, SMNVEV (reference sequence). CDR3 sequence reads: CASSLSDRGPGPQHF. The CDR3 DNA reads TGTGCCAGCAGTTTATCGGATCGGGGGCCTGGGCCCCAGCATTTT.

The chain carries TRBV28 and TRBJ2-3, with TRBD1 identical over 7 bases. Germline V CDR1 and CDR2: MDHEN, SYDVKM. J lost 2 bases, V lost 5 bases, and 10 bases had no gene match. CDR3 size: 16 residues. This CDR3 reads CASSLLAGTVTDTQYF. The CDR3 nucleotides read TGTGCCAGCAGTCTTCTGGCAGGGACAGTCACAGATACGCAGTATTTT.

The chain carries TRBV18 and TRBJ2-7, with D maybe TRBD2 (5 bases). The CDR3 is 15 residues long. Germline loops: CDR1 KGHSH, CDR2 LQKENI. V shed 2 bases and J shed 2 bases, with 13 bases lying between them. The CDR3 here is CASSPTRDWTYEQYF. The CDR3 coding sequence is TGTGCCAGCTCACCAACCCGGGATTGGACCTACGAGCAGTACTTC. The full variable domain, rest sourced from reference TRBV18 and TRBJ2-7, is NAGVMQNPRHLVRRRGQEARLRCSPMKGHSHVYWYRQLPEEGLKFMVYLQKENIIDESGMPKERFSAEFPKEGPSILRIQQVVRGDSAAYFCASSPTRDWTYEQYFGPGTRLTVT.

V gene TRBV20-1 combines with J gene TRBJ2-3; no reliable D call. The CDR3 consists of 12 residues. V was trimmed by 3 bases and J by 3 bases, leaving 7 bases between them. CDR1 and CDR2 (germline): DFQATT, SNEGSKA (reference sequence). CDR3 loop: CSASAWTDTQYF. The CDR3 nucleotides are TGCAGTGCTAGTGCGTGGACAGATACGCAGTATTTT.

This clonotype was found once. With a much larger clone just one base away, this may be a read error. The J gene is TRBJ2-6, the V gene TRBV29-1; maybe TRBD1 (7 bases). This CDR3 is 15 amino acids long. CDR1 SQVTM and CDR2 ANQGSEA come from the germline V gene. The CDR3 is CSVGDRDSGANVLAF. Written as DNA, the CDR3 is TGCAGCGTTGGAGACAGGGACTCTGGGGCCAACGTCCTGGCTTTC.

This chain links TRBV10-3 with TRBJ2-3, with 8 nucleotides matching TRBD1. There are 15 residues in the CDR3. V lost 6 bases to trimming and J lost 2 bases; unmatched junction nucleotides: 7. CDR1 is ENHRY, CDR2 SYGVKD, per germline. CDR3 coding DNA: TGTGCCATCAGCCAGGGGGCGACACACACAGATACGCAGTATTTT. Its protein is CAISQGATHTDTQYF.

The CDR3 reads CASSYSMGADTQYF. For the CDR3, the DNA is TGTGCCAGCAGTTACTCGATGGGGGCAGATACGCAGTATTTT. The gene calls are TRBV6-5 and TRBJ2-3; either TRBD1 or TRBD2 may supply D (5 bases each). The V and J ends lost 0 bases and 4 bases respectively, with 8 bases between them. The V gene's germline CDR1 is MNHEY and CDR2 SVGAGI. The CDR3 loop spans 14 amino acids.

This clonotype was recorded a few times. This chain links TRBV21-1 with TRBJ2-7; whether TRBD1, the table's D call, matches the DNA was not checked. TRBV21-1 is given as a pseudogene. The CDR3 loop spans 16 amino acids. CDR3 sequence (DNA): TGTGCCAGCAGCAAAAAGGCGGGACAGGGCCACTACGAGCAGTACTTC. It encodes CASSKKAGQGHYEQYF.

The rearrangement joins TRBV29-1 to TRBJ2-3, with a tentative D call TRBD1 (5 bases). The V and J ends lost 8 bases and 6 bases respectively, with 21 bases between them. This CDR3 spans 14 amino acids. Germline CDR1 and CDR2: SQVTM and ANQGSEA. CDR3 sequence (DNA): TGCAGCTTCAAAGACAGTGATCGTTTGGATACGCAGTATTTT. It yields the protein CSFKDSDRLDTQYF.

CDR3 sequence (DNA): TGCGCCAGCAGCCAAGATAGGGACAGGGGGAGCCTCTATGGCTACACCTTC. It specifies CASSQDRDRGSLYGYTF. The V call is TRBV4-1, the J call TRBJ1-2, with 11 bases lining up with TRBD1. CDR1 is MGHRA and CDR2 is YSYEKL in the germline V gene. V dropped 0 bases and J dropped 4; count of bases not matched to a gene: 7. The CDR3 is 17 residues long.

The CDR3 coding sequence is TGTGCCAGTAGTATAGTAGCCGGACGATACTACGAGCAGTACTTC. It specifies CASSIVAGRYYEQYF. V usage is TRBV19 and J usage is TRBJ2-7; no firm D call. The germline CDR1 and CDR2 sequences are LNHDA and SQIVND (reference sequence). Between the trimmed V and J ends, which lost 1 base and 3 bases, there was a span of 13 bases. The CDR3 has 15 amino acids.

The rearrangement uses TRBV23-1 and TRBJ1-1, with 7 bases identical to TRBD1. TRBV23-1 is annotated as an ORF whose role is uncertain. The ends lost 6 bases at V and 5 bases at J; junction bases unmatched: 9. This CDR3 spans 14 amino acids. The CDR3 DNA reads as TGCGCCAGCAGCCCCCGGACAGGAGTGACTGAAGCTTTCTTT. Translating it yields CASSPRTGVTEAFF.

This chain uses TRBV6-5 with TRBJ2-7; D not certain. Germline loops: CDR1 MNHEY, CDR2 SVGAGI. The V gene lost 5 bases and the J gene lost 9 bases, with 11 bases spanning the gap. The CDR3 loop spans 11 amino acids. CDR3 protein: CASSNQLGQYF. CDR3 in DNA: TGTGCCAGCAGTAACCAATTGGGGCAGTACTTC.

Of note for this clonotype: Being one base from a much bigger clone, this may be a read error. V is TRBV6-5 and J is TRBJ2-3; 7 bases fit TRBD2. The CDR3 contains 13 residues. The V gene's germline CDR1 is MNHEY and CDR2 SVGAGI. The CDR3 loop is CAGSPSGSDTQYF. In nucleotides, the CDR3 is TGTGCCGGCAGCCCTAGCGGATCAGATACGCAGTATTTT.

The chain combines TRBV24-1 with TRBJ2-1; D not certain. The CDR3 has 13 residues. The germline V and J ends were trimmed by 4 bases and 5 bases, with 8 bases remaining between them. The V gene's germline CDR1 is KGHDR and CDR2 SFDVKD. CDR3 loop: CATSEPGNNEQFF. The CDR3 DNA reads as TGTGCCACCAGTGAACCCGGAAACAATGAGCAGTTCTTC.

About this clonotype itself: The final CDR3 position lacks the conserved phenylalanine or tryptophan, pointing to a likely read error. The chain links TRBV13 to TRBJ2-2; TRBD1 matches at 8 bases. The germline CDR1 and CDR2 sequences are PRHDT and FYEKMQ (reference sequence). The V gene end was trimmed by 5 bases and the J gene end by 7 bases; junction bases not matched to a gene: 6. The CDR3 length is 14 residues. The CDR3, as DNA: TGTGCCAGCAGCCCTCAGGGGGCGAACGGGGAGCTGTTTTTA. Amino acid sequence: CASSPQGANGELFL.

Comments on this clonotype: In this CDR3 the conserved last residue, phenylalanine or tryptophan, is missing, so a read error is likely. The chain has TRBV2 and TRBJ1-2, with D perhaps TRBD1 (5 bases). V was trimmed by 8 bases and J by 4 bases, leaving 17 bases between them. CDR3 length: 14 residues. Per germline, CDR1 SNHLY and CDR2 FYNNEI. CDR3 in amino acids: CASRDSLISYGYTY. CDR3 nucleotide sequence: TGTGCCAGCCGGGACTCACTAATTTCCTATGGCTACACCTAC.

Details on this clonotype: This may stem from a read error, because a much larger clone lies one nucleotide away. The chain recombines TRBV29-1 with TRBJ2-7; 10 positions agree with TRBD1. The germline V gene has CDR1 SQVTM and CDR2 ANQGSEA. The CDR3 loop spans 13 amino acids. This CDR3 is CSARDRGSREQHF. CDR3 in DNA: TGCAGCGCTAGGGACAGGGGATCGCGGGAGCAGCACTTC.

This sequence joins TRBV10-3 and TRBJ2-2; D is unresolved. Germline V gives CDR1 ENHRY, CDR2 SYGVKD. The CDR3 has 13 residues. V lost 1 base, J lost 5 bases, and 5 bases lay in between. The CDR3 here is CAISEFMTGELFF. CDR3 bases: TGTGCCATCAGTGAGTTTATGACCGGGGAGCTGTTTTTT.